These 25 T cell receptor beta chains were sequenced from one sample in a study of metastatic and nonmetastatic thyroid tumors. TCRdb re-called the PCR reads via MiXCR. The sample includes 65,000 or so clones, approximately 4.1% of them seen just once. Each patient went into thyroid surgery without having received any treatment. Sequencing was done on a sample of blood. The receptors were gathered from a female donor with papillary thyroid cancer or a benign thyroid nodule (not recorded which). Some clones in this sample may be carry-over from other donors' samples.

This clone was counted many times. The V gene is TRBV4-2, the J gene TRBJ1-2; 11 bases agree with TRBD1. The length of the CDR3 is 21 residues. From germline, CDR1 is LGHNA and CDR2 YNFKEQ. Trimming took 0 bases from V and 2 from J; bases not matched to a gene: 17. Here the CDR3 DNA reads TGTGCCAGCAGCCAAGATGGGGGGGCAACTCCGGGACAGGGGGAAAACTATGGCTACACCTTC. Protein sequence: CASSQDGGATPGQGENYGYTF.

This clone was seen at least ten times. The V call is TRBV12-3 or TRBV12-4, the J call TRBJ2-7; weak D call: TRBD1 (5 bases). The CDR3 length is 13 residues. V was clipped by 5 bases and J by 4 bases, with 12 bases between them. In DNA, the CDR3 is TGTGCCAGCAGTCCCTCTAACAGGTACGAGCAGTACTTC. Protein: CASSPSNRYEQYF.

The chain's CDR3 is CATRGTNTEAFF. The CDR3 nucleotides read TGTGCCACCAGGGGAACGAACACTGAAGCTTTCTTT. The chain couples TRBV6-1 to TRBJ1-1, with D possibly matching TRBD1 (6 bases). CDR3 length equals 12 residues. Germline CDR1 is MNHNS and CDR2 is SASEGT. Trimming took 10 bases from V and 1 from J, leaving 10 bases between them.

A word on this clone: This may stem from a read error, because a much larger clone lies one nucleotide away. The chain combines TRBV7-9 with TRBJ1-2; D not certain. CDR1 is SEHNR, CDR2 FQNEAQ, per germline (reference sequence). Trimming cost V 3 bases and J 10 bases, with 12 bases left between them. The CDR3 runs to 12 residues. The chain's CDR3 is CASSFWVSVYTF. The CDR3 DNA reads TGTGCCAGCAGCTTTTGGGTTTCTGTCTACACCTTC.

The chain couples TRBV5-1 to TRBJ2-7, with 8 bases lining up with TRBD1. With V trimmed by 4 bases and J by 2 bases, 11 bases remained unmatched. Germline values: CDR1 SGHRS, CDR2 YFSETQ. The CDR3 loop spans 16 amino acids. CDR3 sequence reads: CASSPGQGVETYEQYF. CDR3 sequence (DNA): TGCGCCAGCAGCCCAGGACAGGGAGTCGAGACCTACGAGCAGTACTTC. Full variable domain (rest looked up from reference TRBV5-1 and TRBJ2-7): KAGVTQTPRYLIKTRGQQVTLSCSPISGHRSVSWYQQTPGQGLQFLFEYFSETQRNKGNFPGRFSGRQFSNSRSEMNVSTLELGDSALYLCASSPGQGVETYEQYFGPGTRLTVT.

This clone was seen many times. This chain joins TRBV4-1 and TRBJ1-2; weak D call: TRBD1 (5 bases). This CDR3 contains 16 residues. Germline loops: CDR1 MGHRA, CDR2 YSYEKL. Trimming shortened V by 4 bases and J by 2 bases, and 17 bases separated the two germline ends. The CDR3 coding sequence is TGCGCCAGCAGCCTCCTGGGGCGGGGGGGGAACTATGGCTACACCTTC. As protein: CASSLLGRGGNYGYTF.

In this sample, this clone turned up many times. The chain recombines TRBV12-3 or TRBV12-4 with TRBJ2-2, with 8 bases fitting TRBD2. V shed 5 bases and J 1 base; nucleotides not matched to a gene: 6. There are 16 residues in the CDR3. CDR3 residues: CASSIWREENTGELFF. The CDR3 DNA sequence: TGTGCCAGCAGTATTTGGCGGGAGGAGAACACCGGGGAGCTGTTTTTT.

This clone was observed at least ten times. V and J are TRBV20-1 and TRBJ1-6, with unresolved D. Germline lookup yields CDR1 DFQATT and CDR2 SNEGSKA (reference sequence). The CDR3 runs to 14 residues. V dropped 1 base and J dropped 7 bases, with 11 bases sitting between them. CDR3 sequence (DNA): TGCAGTGCTAGAGTGGGTCAGTTGAATTCACCCCTCCACTTT. Translating it yields CSARVGQLNSPLHF.

The chain joins TRBV6-4 to TRBJ1-5; tentative D call: TRBD1 (5 bases). V lost 6 bases and J lost 2, with 11 bases in between. The CDR3 spans 14 residues. Germline CDR1 reads MRHNA; CDR2 reads SNTAGT. The CDR3 region has the DNA TGTGCCAGCAGCCCCCAGGGCGGCAATCAGCCCCAGCATTTT. Translating it yields CASSPQGGNQPQHF.

Concerning this clone: One end of the junction fails to match germline, which may point to a read error. The chain uses TRBV7-3 and TRBJ2-2; 12 bases fit TRBD2. The CDR3 has 16 amino acids. Germline-derived CDR1 and CDR2 are SGHTA and FQGTGA. CDR3 in DNA: TGTGCCATCAGCGCGCGACTAGCGGGAGTTGGCGGGGATCTGTTTTTT. Its protein is CAISARLAGVGGDLFF.

This clone came up many times. This chain joins TRBV9 and TRBJ2-3, with D perhaps TRBD1 or TRBD2 (5 bases each). Trimming stripped 3 bases from V and 1 base from J, with 21 bases between. There are 18 residues in the CDR3. Germline CDR1 is SGDLS and CDR2 is YYNGEE. The CDR3 DNA sequence: TGTGCCAGCAGCGCAGTGGGGTTTACTAGAGGGGGCACAGATACGCAGTATTTT. Translated, it gives CASSAVGFTRGGTDTQYF.

This clone was seen ten or more times. The chain couples TRBV20-1 to TRBJ1-5, with D perhaps matching TRBD1 (6 bases). In germline, CDR1 is DFQATT, CDR2 SNEGSKA (reference sequence). V lost 4 bases and J 2 bases, leaving 15 bases between the germline ends. CDR3 length: 15 amino acids. The CDR3 sequence: CSATPRGVGNQPQHF. The DNA for the CDR3 is TGCAGTGCTACTCCCAGGGGAGTTGGCAATCAGCCCCAGCATTTT.

The table lists this clone with a few counts. The rearrangement joins TRBV6-2 or TRBV6-3 to TRBJ2-1; no clear D. Looked up from germline, CDR1 is MNHEY and CDR2 is SVGEGT. The CDR3 length is 13 residues. Trimming shortened V by 0 bases and J by 8 bases, and 8 bases separated the two germline ends. CDR3 loop: CASSYSSADEQFF. The CDR3 nucleotides are TGTGCCAGCAGTTACTCGAGCGCCGATGAGCAGTTCTTC.

V is TRBV18 and J is TRBJ1-1, with D possibly TRBD1 on 5 matching bases. The germline CDR1 and CDR2 sequences are KGHSH and LQKENI. Trimming took off 3 bases at V and 4 bases at J, with 12 bases between the two ends. The CDR3 spans 14 residues. The CDR3 region is CASSPGTGGTEAFF. CDR3 bases: TGTGCCAGCTCACCGGGAACGGGGGGCACTGAAGCTTTCTTT.

This clone was recorded a few times. Just one base apart from a much larger clone, this may be a read error. The chain links TRBV30 to TRBJ1-6; D remains unclear. The CDR3 totals 14 residues. The V gene's germline CDR1 is GTSNPN and CDR2 SVGIG (reference sequence). CDR3 nucleotides: TGTGCCTGGGGTGTACCACGGATTAATTCACCCCTCCACTTT. Its protein is CAWGVPRINSPLHF.

This clone was observed a few times. Just one base apart from a much larger clone, this may be a read error. V usage is TRBV6-5 and J usage is TRBJ2-7; 7 nucleotides agree with TRBD1. The germline V gene encodes CDR1 MNHEY and CDR2 SVGAGI. CDR3 size: 14 residues. V gave up 0 bases and J gave up 7 bases; unmatched junction bases: 6. The CDR3 bases are TGTGCCAGCAGTTACTCGCACAGGGGTCTTGAGCAGTACTTC. Translated: CASSYSHRGLEQYF.

This clone was detected many times. Additional DNA sequences in this sample encode the identical CDR3. The chain is built from TRBV11-1 and TRBJ2-1, with D uncertain. Germline V lookup: CDR1 SGHAT, CDR2 FQDESV (reference sequence). V was pared by 5 bases and J by 5 bases, with 13 bases between. The CDR3 has 14 residues. Written as DNA, the CDR3 is TGTGCCAGCAGCATTCGTCCAAGAAACAATGAGCAGTTCTTC. Its protein is CASSIRPRNNEQFF.

This clone was detected many times. This clone may be a read error of a much larger clone one base away. In the same sample, other DNA sequences code for this CDR3. This chain joins TRBV28 and TRBJ1-2; a possible D gene is TRBD1 (5 bases). This CDR3 is 13 amino acids long. Germline V gene lookup returns CDR1 MDHEN and CDR2 SYDVKM. The CDR3 reads CASSNRNVYGYTF. CDR3 nucleotide sequence: TGCGCCAGCAGTAACAGGAACGTCTATGGCTACACCTTC.

This clone showed up just a few times. For the CDR3, the DNA is TGTGCCAGCATCCCCGACAGGGGGAACTATGGCTACACCTTC. Protein product: CASIPDRGNYGYTF. The J gene is TRBJ1-2, the V gene TRBV6-1, with 9 nucleotides matching TRBD1. J lost 2 bases, V lost 7 bases, and 5 bases had no gene match. The CDR3 is 14 residues long. CDR1 and CDR2 from the germline V gene are MNHNS and SASEGT.

Remarks on this clone: Compared with germline, one end of the junction differs, possibly owing to a read error. V gene TRBV7-8 combines with J gene TRBJ1-1; D is uncertain. Germline CDR1 is SGHVS and CDR2 is FQNEAQ. The CDR3 is 15 residues long. The CDR3 DNA follows: TGTGCCAGCATCTTAGCGGGCAGGACGTCGACTGAAGCTTTCTTT. Translated: CASILAGRTSTEAFF.

This clone was counted ten times or more. This chain uses TRBV6-5 with TRBJ2-2; D remains ambiguous. Trimming left V 0 bases short and J 8 bases short, with 19 bases between. This CDR3 region has 17 residues. CDR1 and CDR2 (germline): MNHEY, SVGAGI. CDR3 amino acids: CASSYSDIARSRGELFF. CDR3 coding DNA: TGTGCCAGCAGTTACTCGGATATCGCTAGATCTCGAGGGGAGCTGTTTTTT.

A word on this clone: Germline is not matched at one junction end, which may reflect a read error. CDR3 bases: TGTGCCAGCACTTTCACAGGCTCTAACTATGGATACACCTTC. It is translated as CASTFTGSNYGYTF. The gene calls are TRBV27 and TRBJ1-2, with a tentative D call TRBD1 (5 bases). The CDR3 sequence is 14 residues long. Germline assignment: CDR1 MNHEY and CDR2 SMNVEV (reference sequence).

The sample holds many counts of this clone. The V and J genes are TRBV19 and TRBJ2-1, with TRBD1 identical over 7 bases. The CDR3 length is 15 residues. V gave up 2 bases and J gave up 7 bases; unmatched junction bases: 8. Germline V gene data show CDR1 as LNHDA and CDR2 as SQIVND (reference sequence). CDR3 nucleotides: TGTGCCAGTAGTATAACAGGGGCCGGTAGGAATGAGCAGTTCTTC. Translation: CASSITGAGRNEQFF.

This clone was observed many times. The rearrangement links TRBV3-1 to TRBJ1-1, with D maybe TRBD1 (6 bases). The CDR3 spans 12 residues. Trimming took 4 bases from V and 9 from J, leaving 12 bases between them. Germline-derived CDR1 and CDR2 are LGHDT and YNNKEL (reference sequence). CDR3 sequence reads: CASSLGTLKAFF. CDR3 nucleotides: TGTGCCAGCAGCCTTGGGACACTCAAAGCTTTCTTT. The entire variable domain, with the rest obtained from reference TRBV3-1 and TRBJ1-1, is as follows: DTAVSQTPKYLVTQMGNDKSIKCEQNLGHDTMYWYKQDSKKFLKIMFSYNNKELIINETVPNRFSPKSPDKAHLNLHINSLELGDSAVYFCASSLGTLKAFFGQGTRLTVV.

This clone has a handful of counts. V and J are TRBV6-1 and TRBJ2-1, with 9 bases aligning to TRBD1. The germline V gene encodes CDR1 MNHNS and CDR2 SASEGT. V lost 6 bases, J lost 5 bases, and 8 bases stayed unmatched. The length of the CDR3 is 15 residues. The CDR3 DNA reads as TGTGCCAGCAGGACGGGACAGGGTATGAACAATGAGCAGTTCTTC. Amino acids: CASRTGQGMNNEQFF.